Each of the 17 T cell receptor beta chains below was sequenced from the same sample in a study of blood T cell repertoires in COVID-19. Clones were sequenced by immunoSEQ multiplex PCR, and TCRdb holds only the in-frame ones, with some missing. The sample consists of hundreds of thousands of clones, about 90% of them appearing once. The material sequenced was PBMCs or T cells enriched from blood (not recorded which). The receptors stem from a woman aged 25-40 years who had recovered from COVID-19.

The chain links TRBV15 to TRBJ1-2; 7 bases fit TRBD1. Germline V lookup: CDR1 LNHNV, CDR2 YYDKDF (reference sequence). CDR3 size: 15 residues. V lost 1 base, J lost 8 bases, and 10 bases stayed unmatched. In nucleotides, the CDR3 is TGTGCCACCAGCAGAGGCCAACAGGGGCCATCGGGCTACACCTTC. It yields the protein CATSRGQQGPSGYTF.

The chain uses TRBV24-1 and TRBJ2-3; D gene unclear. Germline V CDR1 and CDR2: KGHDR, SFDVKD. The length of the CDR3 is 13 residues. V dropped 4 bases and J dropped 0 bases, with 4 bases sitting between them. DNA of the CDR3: TGTGCCACCAGTGACTCTAGCACAGATACGCAGTATTTT. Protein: CATSDSSTDTQYF.

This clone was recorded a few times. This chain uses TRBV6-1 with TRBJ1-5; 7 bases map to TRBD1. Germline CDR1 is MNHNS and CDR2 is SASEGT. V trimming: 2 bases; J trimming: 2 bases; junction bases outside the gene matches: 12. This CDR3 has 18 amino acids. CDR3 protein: CASSERGRGQIGNQPQHF. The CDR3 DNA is TGTGCCAGCAGTGAAAGGGGTAGGGGGCAAATAGGCAATCAGCCCCAGCATTTT.

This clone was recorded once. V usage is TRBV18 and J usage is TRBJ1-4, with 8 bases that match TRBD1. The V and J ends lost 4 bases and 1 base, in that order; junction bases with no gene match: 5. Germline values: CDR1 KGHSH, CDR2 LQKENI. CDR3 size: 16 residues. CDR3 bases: TGTGCCAGCTCACGAGACAGGGGTGGAACTAATGAAAAACTGTTTTTT. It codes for CASSRDRGGTNEKLFF.

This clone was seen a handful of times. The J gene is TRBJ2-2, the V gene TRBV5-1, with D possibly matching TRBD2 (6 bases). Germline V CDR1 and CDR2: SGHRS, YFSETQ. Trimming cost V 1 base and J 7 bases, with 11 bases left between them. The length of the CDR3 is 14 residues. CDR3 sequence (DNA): TGCGCCAGCAGCTTGTCGGGGGATGTCGGGGAGCTGTTTTTT. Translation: CASSLSGDVGELFF. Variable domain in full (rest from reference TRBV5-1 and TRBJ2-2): KAGVTQTPRYLIKTRGQQVTLSCSPISGHRSVSWYQQTPGQGLQFLFEYFSETQRNKGNFPGRFSGRQFSNSRSEMNVSTLELGDSALYLCASSLSGDVGELFFGEGSRLTVL.

The CDR3 coding sequence is TGTGCCAGCAGCGTAGAAGCACAGGGGGCTGGAAACACCATATATTTT. Protein sequence: CASSVEAQGAGNTIYF. The J gene is TRBJ1-3, the V gene TRBV9; 8 nucleotides agree with TRBD1. This CDR3 is built from 16 residues. In germline, CDR1 is SGDLS, CDR2 YYNGEE. The junction had 4 bases not matched to a gene; V was cut back by 0 bases and J by 2 bases. The variable domain in full, with the rest retrieved from reference TRBV9 and TRBJ1-3, is DSGVTQTPKHLITATGQRVTLRCSPRSGDLSVYWYQQSLDQGLQFLIQYYNGEERAKGNILERFSAQQFPDLHSELNLSSLELGDSALYFCASSVEAQGAGNTIYFGEGSWLTVV.

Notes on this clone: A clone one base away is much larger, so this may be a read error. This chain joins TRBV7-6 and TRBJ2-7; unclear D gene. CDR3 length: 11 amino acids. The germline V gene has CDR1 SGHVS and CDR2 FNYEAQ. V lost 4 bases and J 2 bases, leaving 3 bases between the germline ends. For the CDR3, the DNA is TGTGCCAGCAGCTCTACCTACGAGCAGTACTTC. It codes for CASSSTYEQYF. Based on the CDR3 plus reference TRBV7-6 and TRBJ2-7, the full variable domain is GAGVSQSPRYKVTKRGQDVALRCDPISGHVSLYWYRQALGQGPEFLTYFNYEAQQDKSGLPNDRFSAERPEGSISTLTIQRTEQRDSAMYRCASSSTYEQYFGPGTRLTVT.

The CDR3 DNA reads as TGTGCCAGCAGCACACAGGGGGTTAGGGCAGATACGCAGTATTTT. This translates into CASSTQGVRADTQYF. V is TRBV28 and J is TRBJ2-3, with 8 bases identical to TRBD1. V lost 6 bases and J lost 4; bases outside the gene matches: 9. The CDR3 spans 15 residues. In germline, CDR1 is MDHEN, CDR2 SYDVKM.

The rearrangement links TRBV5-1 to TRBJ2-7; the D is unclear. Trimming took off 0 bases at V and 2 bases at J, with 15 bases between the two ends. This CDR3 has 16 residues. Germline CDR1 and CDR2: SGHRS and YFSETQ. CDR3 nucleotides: TGCGCCAGCAGCTTGGGGGCAGTGTCTGGTGCCTACGAGCAGTACTTC. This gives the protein CASSLGAVSGAYEQYF.

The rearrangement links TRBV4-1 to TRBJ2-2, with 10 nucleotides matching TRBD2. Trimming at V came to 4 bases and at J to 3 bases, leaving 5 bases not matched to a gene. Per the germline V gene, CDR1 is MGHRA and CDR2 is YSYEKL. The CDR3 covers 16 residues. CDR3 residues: CASSRSGGADTGELFF. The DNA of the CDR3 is TGCGCCAGCAGCCGAAGCGGGGGGGCGGACACCGGGGAGCTGTTTTTT.

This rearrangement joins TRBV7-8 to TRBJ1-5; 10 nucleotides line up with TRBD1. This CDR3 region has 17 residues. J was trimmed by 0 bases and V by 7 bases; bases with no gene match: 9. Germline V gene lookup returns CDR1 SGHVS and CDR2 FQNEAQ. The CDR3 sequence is CASTPGQGGYSNQPQHF. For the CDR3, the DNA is TGTGCCAGCACACCAGGACAGGGGGGTTATAGCAATCAGCCCCAGCATTTT.

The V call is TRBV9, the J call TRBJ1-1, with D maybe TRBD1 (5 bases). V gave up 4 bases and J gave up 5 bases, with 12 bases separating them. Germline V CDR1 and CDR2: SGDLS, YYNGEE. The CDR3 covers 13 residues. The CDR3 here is CASSHGGGTEAFF. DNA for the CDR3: TGTGCCAGCAGCCATGGCGGGGGTACTGAAGCTTTCTTT.

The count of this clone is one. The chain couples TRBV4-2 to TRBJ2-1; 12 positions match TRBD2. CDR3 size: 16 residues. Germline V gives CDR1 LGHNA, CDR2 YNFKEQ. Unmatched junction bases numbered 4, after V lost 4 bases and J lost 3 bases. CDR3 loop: CASSLELAGGYNEQFF. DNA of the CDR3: TGTGCCAGCAGCCTGGAACTAGCGGGGGGCTACAATGAGCAGTTCTTC.

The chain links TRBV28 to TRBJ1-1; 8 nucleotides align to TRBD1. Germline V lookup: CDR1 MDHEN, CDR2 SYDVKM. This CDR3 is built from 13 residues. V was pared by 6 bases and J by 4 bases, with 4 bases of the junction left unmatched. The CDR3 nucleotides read TGTGCCAGCAGGACAGACAGGGGCACTGAAGCTTTCTTT. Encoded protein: CASRTDRGTEAFF. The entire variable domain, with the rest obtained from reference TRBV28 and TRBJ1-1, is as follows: DVKVTQSSRYLVKRTGEKVFLECVQDMDHENMFWYRQDPGLGLRLIYFSYDVKMKEKGDIPEGYSVSREKKERFSLILESASTNQTSMYLCASRTDRGTEAFFGQGTRLTVV.

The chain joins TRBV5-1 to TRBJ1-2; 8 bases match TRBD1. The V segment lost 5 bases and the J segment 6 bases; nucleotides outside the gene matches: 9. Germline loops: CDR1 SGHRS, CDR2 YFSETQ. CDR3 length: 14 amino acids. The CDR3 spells CASRIGQGNNGYTF. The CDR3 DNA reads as TGCGCCAGCAGGATTGGACAGGGCAACAATGGCTACACCTTC.

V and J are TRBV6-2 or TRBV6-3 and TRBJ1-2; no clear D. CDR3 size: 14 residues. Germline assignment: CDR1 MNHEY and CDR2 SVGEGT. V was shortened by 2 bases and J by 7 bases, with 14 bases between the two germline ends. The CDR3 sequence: CASSYGGQSGGYTF. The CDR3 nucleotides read TGTGCCAGCAGTTACGGCGGTCAATCCGGTGGCTACACCTTC.

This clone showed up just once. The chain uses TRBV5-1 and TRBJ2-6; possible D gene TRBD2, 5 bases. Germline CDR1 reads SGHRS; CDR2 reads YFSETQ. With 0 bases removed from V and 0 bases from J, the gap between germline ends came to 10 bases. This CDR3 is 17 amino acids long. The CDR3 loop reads CASSLVAGYSGANVLTF. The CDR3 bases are TGCGCCAGCAGCTTGGTTGCGGGCTACTCTGGGGCCAACGTCCTGACTTTC.